This T cell receptor (beta chain) was identified in a study of blood T cells in healthy people across ages. V was pared by 0 bases and J by 4 bases, with 4 bases between. This CDR3 region has 12 residues. Germline CDR1 and CDR2: LNHDA and SQIVND (reference sequence). This clonotype was seen a few times. Next came a second PCR, run for about 7 to 12 cycles, which used a sample-barcoded 5' primer along with a J-beta primer mix. TCRdb passed the 5' RACE reads through MiXCR, listing each CDR3 protein once. The sample has roughly 1.9 million distinct CDR3 sequences; roughly two fifths are singletons. The sequenced material came from blood. The V and J genes are TRBV19 and TRBJ2-7; D is ambiguous. The source of this sequence is a human donor in good health. The CDR3, as DNA: TGTGCCAGTAGTATAGAGGGGTACGAGCAGTACTTC. Its protein is CASSIEGYEQYF.